The next 32 T cell receptor beta chains were all read from a single sample in a study of T cells in Graves' hyperthyroidism and ophthalmopathy. There were TCR beta CDR3 regions amplified from RNA transcripts. The HTBI primer set was used in a first-round RT-PCR of the TCR CDR3. TCRdb analysed the multiplex PCR reads with MiXCR anew, one entry per CDR3 protein. The data contain more than 300,000 distinct CDR3 sequences, roughly 17% of them singletons. The sequenced sample consisted of blood. The source of these receptors is a woman in her 30s with Graves' hyperthyroidism that later progressed to Graves' ophthalmopathy.

This clonotype has a count of ten or more. The rearrangement links TRBV5-1 to TRBJ2-1; the match to TRBD2 covers 7 bases. CDR3 size: 16 residues. After removal of 2 bases from V and 4 bases from J, the junction contained 9 bases not matched to a gene. Germline CDR1 reads SGHRS; CDR2 reads YFSETQ. The CDR3 reads CASSFGGLAEYNEQFF. The CDR3 DNA follows: TGCGCCAGCAGCTTCGGAGGGCTAGCGGAGTACAATGAGCAGTTCTTC.

This clonotype was observed many times. The gene calls are TRBV19 and TRBJ2-1; 9 positions match TRBD1. The CDR3 contains 16 residues. Trimming cost V 1 base and J 9 bases; bases outside gene matches: 10. CDR1 and CDR2 (germline): LNHDA, SQIVND (reference sequence). This chain's CDR3 is CASSIVPGTGSREQFF. CDR3 nucleotides: TGTGCCAGTAGTATAGTTCCCGGGACAGGGAGCCGTGAGCAGTTCTTC. The complete variable domain, with remaining parts taken from reference TRBV19 and TRBJ2-1, reads DGGITQSPKYLFRKEGQNVTLSCEQNLNHDAMYWYRQDPGQGLRLIYYSQIVNDFQKGDIAEGYSVSREKKESFPLTVTSAQKNPTAFYLCASSIVPGTGSREQFFGPGTRLTVL.

This clonotype was seen at least ten times. The V and J genes are TRBV2 and TRBJ2-7, with 10 bases lining up with TRBD1. Germline CDR1 reads SNHLY; CDR2 reads FYNNEI. V dropped 8 bases and J dropped 6; count of bases not matched to a gene: 10. The CDR3 sequence is 14 residues long. In nucleotides, the CDR3 is TGTGCCAGCGTCCCGGGACAGGGGATTCGCGAGCAGTACTTC. Encoded protein: CASVPGQGIREQYF. Filled out from reference TRBV2 and TRBJ2-7, the complete variable domain reads EPEVTQTPSHQVTQMGQEVILRCVPISNHLYFYWYRQILGQKVEFLVSFYNNEISEKSEIFDDQFSVERPDGSNFTLKIRSTKLEDSAMYFCASVPGQGIREQYFGPGTRLTVT.

In this sample, this clonotype turned up many times. The chain is built from TRBV20-1 and TRBJ2-1; D remains ambiguous. Germline V CDR1 and CDR2: DFQATT, SNEGSKA (reference sequence). This CDR3 is 14 amino acids long. V was cut by 0 bases and J by 3 bases, with 9 bases left in between. In DNA form, the CDR3 reads TGCAGTGCTAGAGATGACAAGAGCTACAATGAGCAGTTCTTC. Its protein is CSARDDKSYNEQFF.

This sequence joins TRBV7-2 and TRBJ2-7; tentatively, D is TRBD1 or TRBD2 (5 bases each). CDR3 size: 17 residues. V gave up 3 bases and J gave up 0 bases, with 18 bases separating them. Per germline, CDR1 SGHTA and CDR2 FQGNSA. CDR3 amino acids: CASSLGPPGALSYEQYF. In DNA form, the CDR3 reads TGTGCCAGCAGCTTGGGACCCCCGGGCGCTCTCTCCTACGAGCAGTACTTC.

This chain connects TRBV12-5 to TRBJ2-7; D not certain. Germline V lookup: CDR1 LGHNT, CDR2 FRNRAP. CDR3 length: 14 amino acids. V was pared by 1 base and J by 3 bases, with 10 bases between. This CDR3 is CASGLDRRVYEQYF. The CDR3, as DNA: TGTGCTAGTGGTTTGGATCGTAGGGTCTACGAGCAGTACTTC.

This clonotype was picked up many times. The chain is built from TRBV6-1 and TRBJ2-4; 7 bases align to TRBD2. Germline V lookup: CDR1 MNHNS, CDR2 SASEGT. The trim removed 5 bases at V and 0 bases at J, leaving 10 bases unmatched. The CDR3 extends over 17 amino acids. For the CDR3, the DNA is TGTGCCAGCAGTTTAACGGCGGCGGGAGTAGCCAAAAACATTCAGTACTTC. It specifies CASSLTAAGVAKNIQYF.

This sequence joins TRBV6-1 and TRBJ2-2; TRBD1 matches at 7 bases. V dropped 2 bases and J dropped 3; count of bases not matched to a gene: 6. This CDR3 comprises 16 residues. The germline CDR1 and CDR2 sequences are MNHNS and SASEGT. The CDR3 region is CASSERSRGYTGELFF. CDR3 bases: TGTGCCAGCAGTGAACGAAGCAGGGGGTACACCGGGGAGCTGTTTTTT.

This chain connects TRBV20-1 to TRBJ2-7; 7 bases align to TRBD1. The CDR3 spans 16 residues. J gave up 1 base and V 0 bases, and 9 bases lay outside the gene matches. Germline V gene data show CDR1 as DFQATT and CDR2 as SNEGSKA (reference sequence). This chain's CDR3 is CSAREPGTALSYEQYF. In DNA form, the CDR3 reads TGCAGTGCTAGAGAACCCGGGACAGCTCTATCCTACGAGCAGTACTTC.

The chain links TRBV19 to TRBJ1-1; D not certain. V was shortened by 1 base and J by 7 bases, with 7 bases between the two germline ends. Germline-derived CDR1 and CDR2 are LNHDA and SQIVND (reference sequence). The length of the CDR3 is 12 residues. The CDR3 protein is CASSIGGYEAFF. The CDR3 DNA follows: TGTGCCAGTAGTATAGGGGGATATGAAGCTTTCTTT.

The CDR3 DNA is TGTGCCACCAGCAAAAATGGGGGGGATCATGCCTACGAGCAGTACTTC. Protein product: CATSKNGGDHAYEQYF. The rearrangement links TRBV15 to TRBJ2-7; 7 bases agree with TRBD2. In germline, CDR1 is LNHNV, CDR2 YYDKDF (reference sequence). The junction had 11 bases not matched to a gene; V was cut back by 4 bases and J by 2 bases. The CDR3 is made up of 16 amino acids.

Regarding this clonotype: A much larger clonotype is one base distant, so this may be a read error. The V and J genes are TRBV9 and TRBJ2-3; 12 nucleotides agree with TRBD2. This CDR3 has 18 residues. Germline loops: CDR1 SGDLS, CDR2 YYNGEE. This chain's CDR3 is CASSVGASGRARTDTRYF. CDR3 nucleotide sequence: TGTGCCAGCAGCGTAGGTGCTAGCGGGAGGGCACGCACAGATACGCGGTATTTT.

About this clonotype: A read error may produce the germline difference seen at one junction end. This sequence joins TRBV2 and TRBJ2-3; 8 nucleotides align to TRBD1. Germline values: CDR1 SNHLY, CDR2 FYNNEI. The CDR3 length is 14 residues. The DNA of the CDR3 is TGTGCCAGCTCTCCAGGGGGCACGACAGATATGCAGTATTTT. Protein sequence: CASSPGGTTDMQYF. Based on the CDR3 plus reference TRBV2 and TRBJ2-3, the full variable domain is EPEVTQTPSHQVTQMGQEVILRCVPISNHLYFYWYRQILGQKVEFLVSFYNNEISEKSEIFDDQFSVERPDGSNFTLKIRSTKLEDSAMYFCASSPGGTTDMQYFGPGTRLTVL.

V usage is TRBV5-6 and J usage is TRBJ1-3, with a possible D match to TRBD1 (5 bases). With 2 bases removed from V and 6 bases from J, the gap between germline ends came to 12 bases. The CDR3 runs to 14 residues. Per the germline V gene, CDR1 is SGHDT and CDR2 is YYEEEE. The CDR3 is CASSFGKGINTIYF. The CDR3 bases are TGTGCCAGCAGCTTCGGAAAGGGGATAAACACCATATATTTT.

This clonotype has just one count. The rearrangement links TRBV11-3 to TRBJ1-2, with 9 nucleotides matching TRBD1. CDR3 size: 12 residues. Losses at the gene ends were 5 bases for V and 12 bases for J; bases not matched to a gene: 7. Germline loops: CDR1 SGHNT, CDR2 YENEEA. The CDR3: CASSPTGGIDTF. The CDR3 DNA follows: TGTGCCAGCAGCCCGACAGGGGGGATTGACACCTTC. Full variable domain (rest looked up from reference TRBV11-3 and TRBJ1-2): EAGVVQSPRYKIIEKKQPVAFWCNPISGHNTLYWYLQNLGQGPELLIRYENEEAVDDSQLPKDRFSAERLKGVDSTLKIQPAELGDSAVYLCASSPTGGIDTFGSGTRLTVV.

This clonotype was seen ten or more times. This rearrangement joins TRBV12-3 or TRBV12-4 to TRBJ2-5; D is perhaps TRBD1 or TRBD2 (6 bases each). The CDR3 is 14 amino acids. The V gene lost 8 bases and the J gene lost 3 bases, with 16 bases spanning the gap. This chain's CDR3 is CASAPSGEEETQYF. The DNA for the CDR3 is TGTGCCAGCGCCCCCTCAGGGGAGGAAGAGACCCAGTACTTC.

This clonotype was seen a handful of times. V usage is TRBV9 and J usage is TRBJ2-5; D may match TRBD1 or TRBD2 (6 bases each). This CDR3 region has 15 residues. Per germline, CDR1 SGDLS and CDR2 YYNGEE. V dropped 6 bases and J dropped 4 bases, with 19 bases sitting between them. The CDR3 DNA reads TGTGCCAGCAACTCCTTGGGGGGCGACGGAGAGACCCAGTACTTC. It translates to CASNSLGGDGETQYF.

This clonotype occurred a few times. The rearrangement links TRBV11-2 to TRBJ1-5; 10 bases match TRBD1. The trim removed 5 bases at V and 6 bases at J, leaving 7 bases unmatched. CDR1 and CDR2 from the germline V gene are SGHAT and FQNNGV. The CDR3 extends over 15 amino acids. The chain's CDR3 is CASSPTTGGGQPQHF. CDR3 sequence (DNA): TGTGCCAGCAGCCCGACGACAGGGGGCGGTCAGCCCCAGCATTTT. Full variable domain (rest looked up from reference TRBV11-2 and TRBJ1-5): EAGVAQSPRYKIIEKRQSVAFWCNPISGHATLYWYQQILGQGPKLLIQFQNNGVVDDSQLPKDRFSAERLKGVDSTLKIQPAKLEDSAVYLCASSPTTGGGQPQHFGDGTRLSIL.

In regard to this clonotype: One junction end disagrees with the germline gene, perhaps due to a read error. The chain uses TRBV7-9 and TRBJ2-7; 12 nucleotides match TRBD1. This CDR3 spans 16 amino acids. The germline V gene has CDR1 SEHNR and CDR2 FQNEAQ (reference sequence). This chain's CDR3 is CASNLGGTGGVYEQYF. In DNA, the CDR3 is TGTGCCAGCAACTTAGGAGGGACAGGGGGCGTCTACGAGCAGTACTTC. Together with reference TRBV7-9 and TRBJ2-7, the CDR3 gives the full variable domain: DTGVSQNPRHKITKRGQNVTFRCDPISEHNRLYWYRQTLGQGPEFLTYFQNEAQLEKSRLLSDRFSAERPKGSFSTLEIQRTEQGDSAMYLCASNLGGTGGVYEQYFGPGTRLTVT.

This chain uses TRBV12-3 or TRBV12-4 with TRBJ2-7; D is undetermined. This CDR3 has 12 residues. Between the trimmed V and J ends, which lost 5 bases and 9 bases, there was a span of 14 bases. CDR3 DNA: TGTGCCAGCAGTCCCGCTGGCCTACCGCAGTACTTC. Translated: CASSPAGLPQYF.

This clonotype was recorded many times. The chain's CDR3 is CAWSRTETDTQYF. The CDR3 DNA follows: TGTGCCTGGAGTCGCACAGAGACAGATACGCAGTATTTT. This rearrangement joins TRBV30 to TRBJ2-3; D gene unclear. The CDR3 extends over 13 amino acids. Germline CDR1 GTSNPN, CDR2 SVGIG (reference sequence). V lost 2 bases, J lost 3 bases, and 9 bases lay in between.

The chain employs TRBV18 and TRBJ2-7, with D possibly being TRBD1 (5 bases). This CDR3 has 13 amino acids. V lost 3 bases, J lost 5 bases, and 11 bases lay in between. Germline CDR1 and CDR2: KGHSH and LQKENI. The CDR3 nucleotides read TGTGCCAGCTCACCTGACACAGGCCACGAGCAGTACTTC. Its translation: CASSPDTGHEQYF.

This clonotype was recorded many times. This chain links TRBV11-2 with TRBJ2-7; D might be TRBD1 or TRBD2, each matching 7 bases. The CDR3 sequence is 15 residues long. V lost 5 bases and J lost 2, with 16 bases in between. The germline V gene has CDR1 SGHAT and CDR2 FQNNGV. The CDR3 DNA is TGTGCCAGCAGCCCTCAGGGGGGGAGGGCCTACGAGCAGTACTTC. This codes for CASSPQGGRAYEQYF.

Many counts were recorded for this clonotype. This chain joins TRBV25-1 and TRBJ2-1; 8 nucleotides align to TRBD2. The CDR3 has 15 residues. The germline CDR1 and CDR2 sequences are MGHDK and SYGVNS. V was clipped by 1 base and J by 6 bases; unmatched bases: 5. The CDR3 DNA sequence: TGTGCCAGCAGTGAATCAGGTGGACTAGCCAATGAGCAGTTCTTC. It specifies CASSESGGLANEQFF.

This clonotype was observed many times. The CDR3 region is CAWGLATGELFF. The CDR3 DNA is TGTGCCTGGGGCCTGGCCACCGGGGAGCTGTTTTTT. The chain employs TRBV30 and TRBJ2-2; no clear D. CDR3 length: 12 residues. Per germline, CDR1 GTSNPN and CDR2 SVGIG (reference sequence). Trimming shortened V by 5 bases and J by 4 bases, and 8 bases separated the two germline ends.

This clonotype was counted ten times or more. The V and J genes are TRBV7-9 and TRBJ2-7; 11 nucleotides align to TRBD1. This CDR3 spans 16 amino acids. After removal of 0 bases from V and 3 bases from J, the junction contained 4 bases not matched to a gene. CDR1 is SEHNR, CDR2 FQNEAQ, per germline (reference sequence). This chain's CDR3 is CASSLATGTGGYEQYF. The DNA for the CDR3 is TGTGCCAGCAGCTTAGCCACCGGGACAGGGGGCTACGAGCAGTACTTC.

This clonotype was seen ten or more times. The CDR3 loop reads CASSLVHAANSPLHF. CDR3 DNA sequence: TGTGCCAGCAGTTTAGTGCACGCGGCCAATTCACCCCTCCACTTT. This chain connects TRBV27 to TRBJ1-6; the D is unclear. This CDR3 contains 15 residues. Trimming took 2 bases from V and 7 from J, leaving 12 bases between them. From germline, CDR1 is MNHEY and CDR2 SMNVEV (reference sequence).

This clonotype showed up just a few times. The V call is TRBV27, the J call TRBJ2-2; D is possibly TRBD2 (6 bases). In germline, CDR1 is MNHEY, CDR2 SMNVEV (reference sequence). There are 14 residues in the CDR3. V dropped 7 bases and J dropped 4 bases, with 13 bases sitting between them. CDR3 in DNA: TGTGCCAGCAAGGGAGGTTTGGGCACCGGGGAGCTGTTTTTT. It is translated as CASKGGLGTGELFF.

This clonotype has ten or more counts. V usage is TRBV29-1 and J usage is TRBJ2-7; D is tentatively TRBD1 or TRBD2 (5 bases each). Germline V gene sequence: CDR1 SQVTM, CDR2 ANQGSEA. V was trimmed by 8 bases and J by 6 bases, leaving 14 bases between them. The CDR3 is 11 residues long. The CDR3 DNA follows: TGCAGCATCCGGAGTGGGGGCGAGCAGTACTTC. Encoded protein: CSIRSGGEQYF.

This clonotype came up a few times. The rearrangement uses TRBV6-2 or TRBV6-3 and TRBJ1-1, with D hard to call. Per the germline V gene, CDR1 is MNHEY and CDR2 is SVGEGT. V lost 6 bases and J 7 bases, leaving 18 bases between the germline ends. The CDR3 sequence is 14 residues long. CDR3 sequence reads: CASRRVEVVGEAFF. As DNA, the CDR3 is TGTGCCAGCAGACGTGTTGAGGTTGTGGGTGAAGCTTTCTTT.

This clonotype has more than one count but fewer than ten. The gene calls are TRBV20-1 and TRBJ2-2; D gene unclear. In germline, CDR1 is DFQATT, CDR2 SNEGSKA (reference sequence). V shed 1 base and J shed 0 bases, with 15 bases lying between them. This CDR3 spans 17 amino acids. CDR3 region: CSARAGSHSSNTGELFF. The CDR3, as DNA: TGCAGTGCTAGAGCAGGTAGTCACAGCTCGAACACCGGGGAGCTGTTTTTT.

The rearrangement links TRBV27 to TRBJ2-7, with 8 bases aligning to TRBD1. The junction had 12 bases not matched to a gene; V was cut back by 4 bases and J by 4 bases. CDR3 length: 16 residues. From germline, CDR1 is MNHEY and CDR2 SMNVEV (reference sequence). The CDR3 DNA follows: TGTGCCAGCAGTTCTTGGGCGACAGGGGATTCTTACGAGCAGTACTTC. Protein sequence: CASSSWATGDSYEQYF.